The subject of this entry is one T cell receptor (beta chain). The antigen is unknown. TCRdb's copy holds only in-frame clones and misses some; the assay was immunoSEQ multiplex PCR. Among more than 2,500 clones listed, roughly 70% were seen once. Every patient relapsed after autologous stem cell transplantation, and brentuximab vedotin exposure varied. Magnetic negative selection of thawed PBMCs yielded the CD8+ T cells. This sample was included in a study of PD-1 blockade in classical Hodgkin lymphoma. Whole-study findings and limits: By C4D1 there was a significant rise in CD4+ TCR diversity but not in CD8+ TCR diversity. Reported findings placed baseline TCR diversity lower in newly diagnosed patients (compared with healthy donors). Individuals initiating nivolumab under 1 year after ASCT were excluded.

The CDR3 is made up of 16 amino acids. Trimming pared 4 bases from V and 0 bases from J, leaving 16 bases between. CDR1 is SGHNT and CDR2 is YYREEE in the germline V gene (reference sequence). Sequenced material: CD8+ T cells from blood, taken at baseline. This chain joins TRBV5-4 and TRBJ1-2; D not certain. This receptor was obtained from a human donor with classical Hodgkin lymphoma. The CDR3 DNA is TGTGCCAGCAGCCACAGAGGGCACGCCACTAACTATGGCTACACCTTC. Its translation: CASSHRGHATNYGYTF.